A single sample is the source of the 26 T cell receptor beta chains below, sequenced in a study of a mutant IDH1 vaccine in newly diagnosed glioma. No antigen has been assigned to these receptors. Method: immunoSEQ multiplex PCR; TCRdb's copy keeps in-frame clones and lacks some. The table includes 65,000 to 85,000 clones, more than 75% detected once. Sample time point: week 35, safety follow-up. Doses consisted of 300 ug of mutant IDH1 20-mer peptide each, paired with topical imiquimod. This specimen consisted of PBMCs, obtained from a glioma patient whose treatment included an IDH1 peptide vaccine. These receptors all come from a man younger than 45 with glioma.

The V gene is TRBV20-1, the J gene TRBJ1-2; D gene uncertain. Trimming removed 1 base at V and 7 bases at J, with 4 bases between. Germline V lookup: CDR1 DFQATT, CDR2 SNEGSKA (reference sequence). CDR3 length equals 10 residues. The CDR3 DNA reads as TGCAGTGCTAGAGGCAGTGGCTACACCTTC. This encodes CSARGSGYTF.

The genes are TRBV28 and TRBJ2-7, with 8 bases that match TRBD1. The CDR3 is 16 residues long. With V trimmed by 1 base and J by 4 bases, 9 bases remained unmatched. Germline-derived CDR1 and CDR2 are MDHEN and SYDVKM. CDR3 sequence (DNA): TGTGCCAGCAGTTTATCTAGGACAGGGAGGATATACGAGCAGTACTTC. Translation gives CASSLSRTGRIYEQYF.

This clone was detected only once. CDR3 in DNA: TGTGCCAGCAGCGTAACTGCCTGGACAGGGGATAAAGATACGCAGTATTTT. It codes for CASSVTAWTGDKDTQYF. The V call is TRBV9, the J call TRBJ2-3; 9 nucleotides line up with TRBD1. V gave up 1 base and J gave up 5 bases; unmatched junction bases: 11. CDR3 length: 17 residues. Germline values: CDR1 SGDLS, CDR2 YYNGEE.

V and J are TRBV20-1 and TRBJ2-7; D gene ambiguous. V shed 8 bases and J shed 7 bases, with 15 bases lying between them. Germline assignment: CDR1 DFQATT and CDR2 SNEGSKA (reference sequence). The CDR3 has 11 amino acids. CDR3 sequence: CSLDGSVEQYF. The DNA for the CDR3 is TGCAGTCTGGACGGCAGTGTTGAGCAGTACTTC.

CDR3 region: CAADRGGGYEQYF. CDR3 coding DNA: TGTGCCGCCGACAGGGGAGGAGGGTACGAGCAGTACTTC. The V gene is TRBV10-3, the J gene TRBJ2-7; 8 bases are a match to TRBD1. The CDR3 is 13 amino acids. The J segment lost 4 bases and the V segment lost 11 bases, leaving 10 bases of the junction unmatched. Germline V gene data show CDR1 as ENHRY and CDR2 as SYGVKD.

This chain joins TRBV10-3 and TRBJ2-7; TRBD2 aligns across 7 bases. Trimming removed 4 bases from V and 6 bases from J; junction bases left unmatched: 6. This CDR3 comprises 13 residues. The V gene's germline CDR1 is ENHRY and CDR2 SYGVKD. The CDR3 DNA reads TGTGCCATCAGTGGGGACTATTTCGGCGAGCAGTACTTC. Encoded protein: CAISGDYFGEQYF.

V usage is TRBV27 and J usage is TRBJ2-2, with D perhaps assigned TRBD1 or TRBD2 (5 bases each). The germline V gene has CDR1 MNHEY and CDR2 SMNVEV (reference sequence). The V and J ends lost 5 bases and 0 bases respectively, with 10 bases between them. The CDR3 has 15 amino acids. The DNA for the CDR3 is TGTGCCAGCAGTCCGCTGGGGGCGAACACCGGGGAGCTGTTTTTT. Translation gives CASSPLGANTGELFF.

The CDR3 loop reads CASSPLAEPYNEQFF. The CDR3 DNA is TGTGCCAGCAGCCCACTAGCGGAACCTTACAATGAGCAGTTCTTC. The rearrangement links TRBV5-4 to TRBJ2-1; the match to TRBD2 covers 8 bases. The CDR3 runs 15 residues. The germline V gene has CDR1 SGHNT and CDR2 YYREEE (reference sequence). Germline trimming cut 4 bases from V and 4 bases from J; bases unmatched to any gene: 7.

The gene calls are TRBV4-3 and TRBJ1-2; D perhaps matches TRBD1 (6 bases). With 0 bases removed from V and 3 bases from J, the gap between germline ends came to 17 bases. Germline V CDR1 and CDR2: LGHNA, YSLEER. The CDR3 runs 17 residues. The CDR3 protein is CASSQDRTAYSDYGYTF. In DNA form, the CDR3 reads TGCGCCAGCAGCCAAGATCGGACAGCCTATAGCGACTATGGCTACACCTTC.

The chain carries TRBV6-5 and TRBJ2-7; the D is unclear. CDR1 MNHEY and CDR2 SVGAGI come from the germline V gene. The CDR3 is made up of 14 amino acids. V lost 6 bases and J 2 bases, leaving 14 bases between the germline ends. The DNA for the CDR3 is TGTGCCAGCAGGAGTTTGATACAACCCTACGAGCAGTACTTC. Its translation is CASRSLIQPYEQYF.

The chain employs TRBV7-9 and TRBJ2-3; D gene ambiguous. Trimming stripped 5 bases from V and 4 bases from J, with 4 bases between. This CDR3 has 11 residues. CDR1 and CDR2 from the germline V gene are SEHNR and FQNEAQ (reference sequence). CDR3 nucleotides: TGTGCCAGCAGCCACCCAGATACGCAGTATTTT. Protein sequence: CASSHPDTQYF.

The chain carries TRBV28 and TRBJ1-1; TRBD1 might be the D (5 bases). Trimming took 1 base from V and 5 from J, leaving 11 bases between them. The CDR3 has 14 amino acids. Looked up from germline, CDR1 is MDHEN and CDR2 is SYDVKM. CDR3 coding DNA: TGTGCCAGCAGTTTATCTGGGGGGTATACTGAAGCTTTCTTT. Amino acid sequence: CASSLSGGYTEAFF.

This clone was recorded once. This chain uses TRBV2 with TRBJ2-3, with 9 bases matching TRBD2. Germline trimming cut 4 bases from V and 1 base from J; bases unmatched to any gene: 9. CDR1 is SNHLY, CDR2 FYNNEI, per germline. The CDR3 is 17 amino acids. CDR3 loop: CASSASGAPTGTDTQYF. The CDR3 DNA reads as TGTGCCAGCAGTGCTAGCGGGGCTCCAACGGGCACAGATACGCAGTATTTT.

The V and J genes are TRBV6-6 and TRBJ1-4; maybe TRBD1 (5 bases). Germline CDR1 reads MNHNY; CDR2 reads SVGAGI (reference sequence). The ends were cut back, 6 bases at V and 5 bases at J, with 13 bases in the middle. This CDR3 has 14 amino acids. The CDR3 loop reads CASRDWGGNEKLFF. CDR3 nucleotide sequence: TGTGCCAGCAGGGATTGGGGCGGGAATGAAAAACTGTTTTTT.

The chain has TRBV5-1 and TRBJ2-5; 10 bases line up with TRBD2. CDR1 and CDR2 (germline): SGHRS, YFSETQ. The ends lost 5 bases at V and 3 bases at J; junction bases unmatched: 7. The CDR3 length is 15 residues. The CDR3 coding sequence is TGCGCCAGCAGTCTTACAACTAGCGGGGAAGAGACCCAGTACTTC. Residues: CASSLTTSGEETQYF.

The rearrangement links TRBV28 to TRBJ1-5; D is undetermined. The CDR3 runs 14 residues. V was trimmed by 6 bases and J by 3 bases, leaving 12 bases between them. Germline V gene sequence: CDR1 MDHEN, CDR2 SYDVKM. CDR3 amino acids: CASRSPPVNQPQHF. CDR3 DNA: TGTGCCAGCAGATCCCCCCCAGTCAATCAGCCCCAGCATTTT.

The CDR3 is CASSPGQGIYEQFF. Written as DNA, the CDR3 is TGTGCCAGCAGCCCGGGACAGGGAATCTATGAGCAGTTCTTC. The rearrangement uses TRBV6-5 and TRBJ2-1, with 9 bases aligning to TRBD1. The CDR3 loop spans 14 amino acids. Unmatched junction bases numbered 8, after V lost 6 bases and J lost 8 bases. CDR1 and CDR2 (germline): MNHEY, SVGAGI.

This rearrangement joins TRBV18 to TRBJ1-3, with D possibly being TRBD1 (6 bases). CDR1 is KGHSH, CDR2 LQKENI, per germline. V was pared by 1 base and J by 4 bases, with 8 bases between. This CDR3 has 14 residues. The CDR3 DNA reads TGTGCCAGCTCACCACGGACAGAAGGAAACACCATATATTTT. Protein: CASSPRTEGNTIYF.

The gene calls are TRBV7-3 and TRBJ2-3, with TRBD2 matching over 12 bases. Unmatched junction bases numbered 6, after V lost 3 bases and J lost 5 bases. CDR1 and CDR2 from the germline V gene are SGHTA and FQGTGA. The CDR3 is made up of 16 amino acids. The CDR3 protein is CASSFYGLAGIDTQYF. The CDR3 region has the DNA TGTGCCAGCAGCTTCTATGGACTAGCGGGGATAGATACGCAGTATTTT.

The V and J genes are TRBV6-1 and TRBJ2-7; maybe TRBD1 (5 bases). CDR1 and CDR2 from the germline V gene are MNHNS and SASEGT. Deletions cut 2 bases from V and 5 bases from J, with 16 bases between. This CDR3 is built from 15 residues. The CDR3 protein is CASSEWGALGNEQYF. For the CDR3, the DNA is TGTGCCAGCAGTGAATGGGGCGCTCTGGGAAACGAGCAGTACTTC.

The chain has TRBV5-1 and TRBJ2-1; 10 nucleotides line up with TRBD2. Germline V lookup: CDR1 SGHRS, CDR2 YFSETQ. This CDR3 contains 15 residues. Germline trimming cut 0 bases from V and 8 bases from J; bases unmatched to any gene: 5. CDR3 sequence reads: CASSLVLAGDHEQFF. The CDR3 DNA follows: TGCGCCAGCAGCTTGGTGCTAGCGGGGGATCATGAGCAGTTCTTC.

V is TRBV4-2 and J is TRBJ2-7; 9 nucleotides match TRBD1. The CDR3 is made up of 14 amino acids. V was pared by 0 bases and J by 3 bases, with 0 bases of the junction left unmatched. Per the germline V gene, CDR1 is LGHNA and CDR2 is YNFKEQ. CDR3 sequence (DNA): TGTGCCAGCAGCCAAGAGGACAGGGGCTACGAGCAGTACTTC. It translates to CASSQEDRGYEQYF.

A few counts support this clone. V and J are TRBV19 and TRBJ2-2; TRBD2 agrees at 12 bases. Trimming removed 4 bases from V and 7 bases from J; junction bases left unmatched: 4. The length of the CDR3 is 15 residues. Germline lookup yields CDR1 LNHDA and CDR2 SQIVND (reference sequence). CDR3 coding DNA: TGTGCCAGTAGTACTAGCGGGAGGGTCCACGGGGAGCTGTTTTTT. Protein sequence: CASSTSGRVHGELFF. Together with reference TRBV19 and TRBJ2-2, the CDR3 gives the full variable domain: DGGITQSPKYLFRKEGQNVTLSCEQNLNHDAMYWYRQDPGQGLRLIYYSQIVNDFQKGDIAEGYSVSREKKESFPLTVTSAQKNPTAFYLCASSTSGRVHGELFFGEGSRLTVL.

This clone was seen once. The chain couples TRBV6-1 to TRBJ2-1; 8 bases map to TRBD1. V was pared by 6 bases and J by 11 bases, with 12 bases of the junction left unmatched. CDR1 is MNHNS and CDR2 is SASEGT in the germline V gene. CDR3 length: 14 residues. The CDR3 nucleotides are TGTGCCAGCAGAACCGGACAGGGAGCGGCCCAGCAGTTCTTC. Its protein is CASRTGQGAAQQFF.

The chain is built from TRBV9 and TRBJ2-6; D ambiguous. Trimming took off 4 bases at V and 4 bases at J, with 12 bases between the two ends. The CDR3 contains 15 residues. Per germline, CDR1 SGDLS and CDR2 YYNGEE. Here the CDR3 reads CASSTPASGANVLTF. Written as DNA, the CDR3 is TGTGCCAGCAGCACCCCGGCGTCCGGGGCCAACGTCCTGACTTTC.

V and J are TRBV21-1 and TRBJ1-3; TRBD1 is the table's D call, not checked against the DNA. TRBV21-1 is listed as a pseudogene. This CDR3 spans 18 amino acids. The CDR3 nucleotides are TGTGCCAGCAGCAAAGTCGAGGGGGTAGCTTTTGTTGGAAACACCATATATTTT. It translates to CASSKVEGVAFVGNTIYF.